The 29 T cell receptor beta chains given below trace back to one sample, sequenced in a study of blood T cell repertoires in COVID-19. Here immunoSEQ multiplex PCR was the method, and the copy in TCRdb shows in-frame clones only, minus some. Among approximately 170,000 clones listed, nearly 90% were seen once. Sequenced: peripheral blood. The receptors shown here come from a man younger than 35 who had recovered from COVID-19.

The V call is TRBV2, the J call TRBJ1-3; D might be TRBD1 (5 bases). CDR3 length: 15 residues. V lost 4 bases to trimming and J lost 0 bases, with 10 bases between them. CDR1 is SNHLY and CDR2 is FYNNEI in the germline V gene. CDR3 loop: CASSADINSGNTIYF. For the CDR3, the DNA is TGTGCCAGCAGTGCGGACATCAACTCTGGAAACACCATATATTTT.

The chain recombines TRBV7-2 with TRBJ2-1, with TRBD2 identical over 14 bases. The germline V gene has CDR1 SGHTA and CDR2 FQGNSA. This CDR3 has 15 amino acids. V was pared by 5 bases and J by 14 bases, with 11 bases of the junction left unmatched. CDR3 region: CASSPTSGRAAEKFF. The CDR3 nucleotides read TGTGCCAGCAGCCCGACTAGCGGGAGGGCCGCGGAGAAGTTCTTC.

The chain uses TRBV30 and TRBJ2-7; D call uncertain. Germline-derived CDR1 and CDR2 are GTSNPN and SVGIG (reference sequence). The CDR3 is 11 residues long. Trimming removed 1 base from V and 3 bases from J, with 4 bases in between. The CDR3: CAWSGSYEQYF. CDR3 bases: TGTGCCTGGAGTGGGAGCTACGAGCAGTACTTC.

The chain carries TRBV27 and TRBJ1-6; no clear D. CDR1 MNHEY and CDR2 SMNVEV come from the germline V gene (reference sequence). Trimming stripped 5 bases from V and 7 bases from J, with 15 bases between. This CDR3 has 15 amino acids. The CDR3 is CASSLREGGNSPLHF. The CDR3 DNA is TGTGCCAGCAGTCTACGGGAGGGCGGGAATTCACCCCTCCACTTT.

V gene TRBV7-9 combines with J gene TRBJ2-5, with D possibly TRBD2 on 5 matching bases. The CDR3 covers 13 residues. Germline CDR1 and CDR2: SEHNR and FQNEAQ (reference sequence). Trimming pared 8 bases from V and 0 bases from J, leaving 10 bases between. This chain's CDR3 is CASSEGNQETQYF. For the CDR3, the DNA is TGTGCCAGCTCTGAGGGAAACCAAGAGACCCAGTACTTC.

The gene calls are TRBV14 and TRBJ1-2; 12 bases fit TRBD1. CDR1 and CDR2 (germline): SGHDN, FVKESK. The V segment lost 6 bases and the J segment 8 bases; nucleotides outside the gene matches: 4. The CDR3 has 13 residues. The CDR3 sequence: CASRGTGGRGYTF. The CDR3 region has the DNA TGTGCCAGCAGAGGGACAGGGGGCCGAGGCTACACCTTC.

The V call is TRBV7-6, the J call TRBJ1-6; D ambiguous. The CDR3 has 15 amino acids. The V end lost 0 bases, the J end lost 10 bases, and 13 bases lay between the germline ends. Per the germline V gene, CDR1 is SGHVS and CDR2 is FNYEAQ. Written as DNA, the CDR3 is TGTGCCAGCAGCTTAGCTTTAGATTCGAGGTCACCCCTCCACTTT. Amino acid sequence: CASSLALDSRSPLHF.

The chain couples TRBV5-1 to TRBJ2-7, with a weak D call TRBD2 (5 bases). The CDR3 is 16 residues long. Germline V gene sequence: CDR1 SGHRS, CDR2 YFSETQ. Trimming took off 4 bases at V and 2 bases at J, with 19 bases between the two ends. DNA of the CDR3: TGCGCCAGCAGCCGTCAGCCCGGAGGCGCAGCCTACGAGCAGTACTTC. Residues: CASSRQPGGAAYEQYF.

This rearrangement joins TRBV27 to TRBJ2-5; a weak D match, TRBD2 (6 bases). Germline V gene data show CDR1 as MNHEY and CDR2 as SMNVEV (reference sequence). Between the trimmed V and J ends, which lost 1 base and 1 base, there was a span of 10 bases. The CDR3 spans 15 residues. The CDR3 nucleotides are TGTGCCAGCAGTTTATGGGGGACTGTCCAAGAGACCCAGTACTTC. It encodes CASSLWGTVQETQYF.

This chain connects TRBV7-2 to TRBJ2-1, with 8 bases fitting TRBD2. The CDR3 consists of 16 residues. Trimming cost V 8 bases and J 4 bases; bases outside gene matches: 13. Germline-derived CDR1 and CDR2 are SGHTA and FQGNSA. In DNA, the CDR3 is TGTGCCAGCGGGTTAGCGCCTAGCGGGTATTACAATGAGCAGTTCTTC. It codes for CASGLAPSGYYNEQFF.

In its sample, this clone was seen a few times. The chain has TRBV5-4 and TRBJ1-1; D is possibly TRBD1 (5 bases). Germline V gene data show CDR1 as SGHNT and CDR2 as YYREEE (reference sequence). The CDR3 totals 14 residues. The V end lost 2 bases, the J end lost 4 bases, and 12 bases lay between the germline ends. DNA for the CDR3: TGTGCCAGCAGCTTTTACGGGGGGGGCACTGAAGCTTTCTTT. This codes for CASSFYGGGTEAFF.

In DNA, the CDR3 is TGTGCCAGTAGTACCCGGACAGGGAAGGGGGATGGCTACACCTTC. It translates to CASSTRTGKGDGYTF. The chain couples TRBV19 to TRBJ1-2, with 8 positions matching TRBD1. V shed 4 bases and J 6 bases; nucleotides not matched to a gene: 10. This CDR3 region has 15 residues. Germline V gene lookup returns CDR1 LNHDA and CDR2 SQIVND (reference sequence).

The chain uses TRBV3-1 (or the pseudogene TRBV3-2) and TRBJ2-2; 10 nucleotides line up with TRBD1. V was pared by 3 bases and J by 3 bases, with 4 bases of the junction left unmatched. The CDR3 spans 16 residues. Germline CDR1 reads LGHDT; CDR2 reads YNNKEL (reference sequence). The DNA for the CDR3 is TGTGCCAGCAGCCACCGGACAGGGGGTTACACCGGGGAGCTGTTTTTT. Translation gives CASSHRTGGYTGELFF.

J is TRBJ2-5 and V is TRBV9, with 13 bases lining up with TRBD2. Germline loops: CDR1 SGDLS, CDR2 YYNGEE. V gave up 4 bases and J gave up 3 bases; unmatched junction bases: 6. The CDR3 totals 16 residues. CDR3 sequence reads: CASSPMGTSGKETQYF. The DNA of the CDR3 is TGTGCCAGCAGCCCTATGGGGACTAGCGGGAAAGAGACCCAGTACTTC.

The J gene is TRBJ2-7, the V gene TRBV5-8, with TRBD1 matching 9 bases. Germline CDR1 SGHTS, CDR2 YDEGEE. This CDR3 has 16 residues. V shed 0 bases and J 3 bases; nucleotides not matched to a gene: 7. CDR3 amino acids: CASSLEGDRVIYEQYF. CDR3 bases: TGTGCCAGCAGCTTGGAGGGGGACAGGGTAATCTACGAGCAGTACTTC.

A single count supports this clone. The gene calls are TRBV19 and TRBJ1-1; tentatively, D is TRBD1 (6 bases). Germline V gene sequence: CDR1 LNHDA, CDR2 SQIVND (reference sequence). The ends were cut back, 7 bases at V and 2 bases at J, with 8 bases in the middle. This CDR3 is built from 12 residues. The CDR3 bases are TGTGCCAGTAAGGACAGCAACACTGAAGCTTTCTTT. Protein product: CASKDSNTEAFF.

The V and J genes are TRBV30 and TRBJ2-1; D is perhaps TRBD2 (5 bases). The CDR3 has 13 amino acids. The germline V and J ends were trimmed by 3 bases and 3 bases, with 9 bases remaining between them. Per germline, CDR1 GTSNPN and CDR2 SVGIG (reference sequence). The CDR3 loop is CAWSTGDYNEQFF. The CDR3, as DNA: TGTGCCTGGAGCACCGGGGACTACAATGAGCAGTTCTTC.

The chain carries TRBV11-2 and TRBJ2-1; the match to TRBD2 covers 8 bases. The trim removed 3 bases at V and 2 bases at J, leaving 12 bases unmatched. Germline assignment: CDR1 SGHAT and CDR2 FQNNGV. CDR3 length equals 18 residues. Here the CDR3 reads CASSLPREGVPTYNEQFF. The CDR3 nucleotides are TGTGCCAGCAGCTTGCCACGGGAGGGGGTCCCTACCTACAATGAGCAGTTCTTC.

The chain is built from TRBV7-8 and TRBJ2-7; weak D call: TRBD1 (6 bases). V gave up 1 base and J gave up 6 bases, with 22 bases separating them. Germline V gene sequence: CDR1 SGHVS, CDR2 FQNEAQ. This CDR3 has 17 amino acids. CDR3 sequence reads: CASSLGGGVLAPGEQYF. The CDR3 nucleotides read TGTGCCAGCAGCTTAGGTGGGGGCGTACTGGCCCCGGGCGAGCAGTACTTC.

The V gene is TRBV5-1, the J gene TRBJ2-7; D is uncertain. The ends were cut back, 0 bases at V and 2 bases at J, with 9 bases in the middle. CDR3 length: 14 amino acids. Germline loops: CDR1 SGHRS, CDR2 YFSETQ. CDR3 amino acids: CASSLAGEPYEQYF. The CDR3 coding sequence is TGCGCCAGCAGCTTGGCCGGAGAACCCTACGAGCAGTACTTC.

V and J are TRBV30 and TRBJ1-2, with D maybe TRBD1 (6 bases). Per germline, CDR1 GTSNPN and CDR2 SVGIG (reference sequence). V was trimmed by 4 bases and J by 2 bases, leaving 14 bases between them. This CDR3 is built from 14 residues. Here the CDR3 DNA reads TGTGCCTGGACTGACTTACAGGGAAACTATGGCTACACCTTC. Amino acid sequence: CAWTDLQGNYGYTF.

The CDR3 DNA reads as TGTGCCAGCAGTGCTTACTTAGCTTTTCACTGTTCAGATACGCAGTATTTT. This gives the protein CASSAYLAFHCSDTQYF. V is TRBV25-1 and J is TRBJ2-3; D gene ambiguous. The germline CDR1 and CDR2 sequences are MGHDK and SYGVNS. CDR3 length: 17 amino acids. Trimming took 4 bases from V and 4 from J, leaving 21 bases between them.

V gene TRBV6-5 combines with J gene TRBJ2-7; D remains unclear. Germline-derived CDR1 and CDR2 are MNHEY and SVGAGI. This CDR3 spans 15 amino acids. V gave up 0 bases and J gave up 9 bases, with 18 bases separating them. In DNA form, the CDR3 reads TGTGCCAGCAGTTACTCATATGAACAGAGCTCGCGGCAGTACTTC. Its translation is CASSYSYEQSSRQYF.

This chain links TRBV29-1 with TRBJ2-4; 7 bases are shared with TRBD2. The CDR3 loop spans 15 amino acids. The germline CDR1 and CDR2 sequences are SQVTM and ANQGSEA. Trimming cost V 7 bases and J 0 bases; bases outside gene matches: 9. CDR3 sequence: CSAGGGRLAKNIQYF. In nucleotides, the CDR3 is TGCAGCGCGGGGGGAGGGCGTTTAGCCAAAAACATTCAGTACTTC.

This clone was seen more than once but under ten times. The chain links TRBV24-1 to TRBJ2-1; TRBD2 matches at 7 bases. Trimming removed 1 base from V and 9 bases from J; junction bases left unmatched: 8. Germline CDR1 reads KGHDR; CDR2 reads SFDVKD. The CDR3 has 15 residues. The DNA of the CDR3 is TGTGCCACCAGTGATTTTGTGGCGGGAGAGGGTGAGCAGTTCTTC. The encoded protein is CATSDFVAGEGEQFF.

The chain uses TRBV6-5 and TRBJ2-6, with D perhaps matching TRBD1 (6 bases). The CDR3 totals 16 residues. The V end was cut by 2 bases, the J end by 0 bases, with 8 bases between. Germline V gene sequence: CDR1 MNHEY, CDR2 SVGAGI. CDR3 loop: CASSYGDISGANVLTF. In DNA form, the CDR3 reads TGTGCCAGCAGTTACGGGGACATCTCTGGGGCCAACGTCCTGACTTTC.

The gene calls are TRBV7-9 and TRBJ1-5; 7 nucleotides line up with TRBD1. J was trimmed by 7 bases and V by 4 bases; bases with no gene match: 13. This CDR3 spans 16 amino acids. CDR1 and CDR2 from the germline V gene are SEHNR and FQNEAQ (reference sequence). The CDR3 here is CASSSTGGQAGQPQHF. As DNA, the CDR3 is TGTGCCAGCAGCTCAACGGGTGGACAGGCGGGCCAGCCCCAGCATTTT. The full variable domain, with the rest looked up from reference TRBV7-9 and TRBJ1-5, is DTGVSQNPRHKITKRGQNVTFRCDPISEHNRLYWYRQTLGQGPEFLTYFQNEAQLEKSRLLSDRFSAERPKGSFSTLEIQRTEQGDSAMYLCASSSTGGQAGQPQHFGDGTRLSIL.

This clone appeared a few times. The chain links TRBV5-6 to TRBJ1-1; the D gene is possibly TRBD1 (5 bases). The germline V gene encodes CDR1 SGHDT and CDR2 YYEEEE. V was cut by 5 bases and J by 1 base, with 9 bases left in between. The CDR3 spans 13 residues. CDR3 residues: CASRKTENTEAFF. The CDR3 nucleotides read TGTGCCAGCAGGAAGACAGAGAACACTGAAGCTTTCTTT.

This chain connects TRBV19 to TRBJ1-1; D uncertain. This CDR3 has 14 amino acids. V dropped 6 bases and J dropped 5 bases, with 16 bases sitting between them. In germline, CDR1 is LNHDA, CDR2 SQIVND (reference sequence). CDR3 sequence reads: CASRASGRPTEAFF. The CDR3 nucleotides are TGTGCCAGTAGGGCTTCGGGGAGGCCTACTGAAGCTTTCTTT.